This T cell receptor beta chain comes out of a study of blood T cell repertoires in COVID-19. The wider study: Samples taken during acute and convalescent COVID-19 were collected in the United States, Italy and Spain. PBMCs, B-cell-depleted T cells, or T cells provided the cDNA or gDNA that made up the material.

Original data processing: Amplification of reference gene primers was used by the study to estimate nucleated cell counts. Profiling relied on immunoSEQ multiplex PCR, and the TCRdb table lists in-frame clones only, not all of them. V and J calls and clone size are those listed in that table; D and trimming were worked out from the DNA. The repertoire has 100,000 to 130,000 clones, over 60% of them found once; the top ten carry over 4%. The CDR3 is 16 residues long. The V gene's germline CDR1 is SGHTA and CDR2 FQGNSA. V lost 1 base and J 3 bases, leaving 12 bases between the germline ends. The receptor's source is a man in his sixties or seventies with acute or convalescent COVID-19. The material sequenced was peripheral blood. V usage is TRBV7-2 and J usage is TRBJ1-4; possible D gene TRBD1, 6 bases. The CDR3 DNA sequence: TGTGCCAGCAGCTTAGTAGGGGGGAGGGCTAATGAAAAACTGTTTTTT. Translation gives CASSLVGGRANEKLFF.